This T cell receptor (beta chain) was recorded in a study of blood T cell repertoires in COVID-19. Per the original data handling: From reference gene primer amplification, estimates of nucleated cell counts were derived. The data were produced by immunoSEQ multiplex PCR, yet TCRdb's version contains in-frame clones alone and is incomplete. D and trimming come from the DNA, and the V and J calls and clone size come from that table. The data contain about 240,000 clones, roughly 86% of them singletons. This TCR came from a man of 80 years or more with acute or convalescent COVID-19. Source material: peripheral blood.

This CDR3 is CARSLGTVRTPYEQYF. CDR3 coding DNA: TGTGCCAGAAGCTTGGGGACAGTCCGGACCCCCTACGAGCAGTACTTC. This chain links TRBV5-3 with TRBJ2-7, with D possibly being TRBD1 (6 bases). TRBV5-3 is classed as an ORF, of uncertain function. V was clipped by 0 bases and J by 2 bases, with 15 bases between them. CDR3 length: 16 amino acids.